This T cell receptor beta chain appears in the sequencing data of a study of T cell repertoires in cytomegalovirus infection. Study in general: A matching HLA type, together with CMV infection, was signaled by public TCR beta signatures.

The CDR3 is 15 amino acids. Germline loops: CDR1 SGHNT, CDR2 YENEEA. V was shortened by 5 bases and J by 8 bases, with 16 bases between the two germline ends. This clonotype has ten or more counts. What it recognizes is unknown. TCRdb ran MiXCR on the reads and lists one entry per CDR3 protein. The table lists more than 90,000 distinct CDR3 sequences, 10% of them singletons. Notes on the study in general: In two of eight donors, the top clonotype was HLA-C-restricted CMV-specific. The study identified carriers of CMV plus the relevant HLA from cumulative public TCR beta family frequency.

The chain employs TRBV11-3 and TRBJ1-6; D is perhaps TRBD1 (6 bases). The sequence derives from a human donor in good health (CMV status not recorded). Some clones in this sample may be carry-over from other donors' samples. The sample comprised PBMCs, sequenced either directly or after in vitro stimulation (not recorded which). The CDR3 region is CASSPGGGTDSPLHF. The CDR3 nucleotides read TGTGCCAGCAGCCCGGGAGGGGGTACGGATTCACCCCTCCACTTT.